This is a list of T cell receptor beta chains from one sample in a study of blood T cell repertoires in COVID-19. Sequencing used immunoSEQ multiplex PCR; TCRdb keeps in-frame clones, though not all of them. The sample shows 95,000 to 150,000 clones, roughly 83% of them seen only once. Sample: peripheral blood. The receptors were sampled from a man aged 35 to 55 with active or convalescent COVID-19. CDR3s include the opening cysteine and the closing phenylalanine or tryptophan. The order of the fields is V gene, clone size, D gene, J gene, CDR3 DNA, CDR3 protein. The D gene is left open where the match is weak. The listing skips clone size in some rows; elsewhere it reads once, few, many or a size class.

TRBV12-5	-	-	TRBJ1-1	TGTGCTAGTGGTTTGATGAGGACAGAGAAGAACACTGAAGCTTTCTTT	CASGLMRTEKNTEAFF
TRBV7-9	-	-	TRBJ1-1	TGTGCCAGCAGCTCTCGGAGAAACACTGAAGCTTTCTTT	CASSSRRNTEAFF
TRBV2	-	-	TRBJ1-5	TGTGCCAGCAGTGAATCCGGTCAGCCCCAGCATTTT	CASSESGQPQHF
TRBV19	-	TRBD1	TRBJ1-4	TGTGCCAGTAGCTCCGGGGGGACAGGGAATGAAAAACTGTTTTTT	CASSSGGTGNEKLFF
TRBV5-1	-	-	TRBJ2-1	TGCGCCAGGAGAAGAGGCAATGAGCAGTTCTTC	CARRRGNEQFF
TRBV11-2	-	-	TRBJ1-6	TGTGCCAGCAGCCCCGGGACACCCCTCCACTTT	CASSPGTPLHF
TRBV2	-	TRBD2	TRBJ2-3	TGTGCCAGCGATCTAGCGGGGGCTACAGATACGCAGTATTTT	CASDLAGATDTQYF
TRBV6-5	-	-	TRBJ1-1	TGTGCCAGCAGTTACGTCCTGAGTAGCAATGAAGCTTTCTTT	CASSYVLSSNEAFF
TRBV7-2	-	-	TRBJ2-1	TGTGCCAGCAGCTTAGCTGTGAGCGTTTACAATGAGCAGTTCTTC	CASSLAVSVYNEQFF
TRBV5-1	-	-	TRBJ1-1	TGCGCCAGCCTGGGGGACATGAACACTGAAGCTTTCTTT	CASLGDMNTEAFF
TRBV5-1	few	TRBD1	TRBJ2-2	TGCGCCAGCTCGACAGGGGGTACCGGGGAGCTGTTTTTT	CASSTGGTGELFF
TRBV11-1	once	-	TRBJ2-6	TGTGCCAGCAGCGGCCCGCCTGGGGCCAACGTCCTGACTTTC	CASSGPPGANVLTF
TRBV29-1	-	-	TRBJ2-3	TGCCGGACCGACATAGTTCCGGGGAACACAGATACGCAGTATTTT	CRTDIVPGNTDTQYF
TRBV19	-	-	TRBJ1-4	TGTGCCAGTAGTGACGGTGGACTCTATCGGGCCAAACTGTTTTTT	CASSDGGLYRAKLFF
TRBV30	-	-	TRBJ1-3	TGTGCCTGGGTGAAATACAGGGACTCTGGAAACACCATATATTTT	CAWVKYRDSGNTIYF